This T cell receptor beta chain was sequenced for a study of post-analysis software for immune sequencing data. The study, taken as a whole, reports: TRBV segments more frequent in patients than in controls numbered five and included TRBV5-6, TRBV5-1 and TRBV20-1.

Turning to this clonotype: Its antigen is currently unknown.

CDR3 size: 15 residues. Germline lookup yields CDR1 SGHRS and CDR2 YFSETQ. Between the trimmed V and J ends, which lost 0 bases and 4 bases, there was a span of 8 bases. Prepared TCR beta cDNA libraries contained unique molecular identifiers. TCRdb reprocessed the PCR reads via MiXCR and lists one record per CDR3 protein. This table holds about 400,000 distinct CDR3 sequences, around a third found once. The receptor was derived from a girl aged 10 to 17 with multiple sclerosis. The chain combines TRBV5-1 with TRBJ2-6; unclear D gene. Sequenced input: blood. Here the CDR3 DNA reads TGCGCCAGCAGCTTGGATGGAGCCGGGGCCAACGTCCTGACTTTC. Translation gives CASSLDGAGANVLTF.